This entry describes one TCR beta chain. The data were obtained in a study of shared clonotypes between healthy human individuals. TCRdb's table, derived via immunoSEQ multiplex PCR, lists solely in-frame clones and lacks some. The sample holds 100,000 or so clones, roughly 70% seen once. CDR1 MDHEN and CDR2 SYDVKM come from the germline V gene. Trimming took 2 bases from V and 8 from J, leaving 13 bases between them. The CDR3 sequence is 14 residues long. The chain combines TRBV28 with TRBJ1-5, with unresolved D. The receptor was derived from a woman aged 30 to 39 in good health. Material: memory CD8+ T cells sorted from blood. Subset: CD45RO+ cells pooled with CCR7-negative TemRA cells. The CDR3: CASSLPTRLKPQHF. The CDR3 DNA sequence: TGTGCCAGCAGTTTACCGACGAGATTGAAGCCCCAGCATTTT.